This T cell receptor (beta chain) was recovered during a study of blood T cell repertoires in COVID-19. The overall study: Spain, Italy and the United States supplied samples that represented acute and convalescent COVID-19.

Here immunoSEQ multiplex PCR was the method, and the copy in TCRdb shows in-frame clones only, minus some. The repertoire consists of roughly 31,000 clones, with roughly nine tenths occurring once and the leading ten covering 15% to 20%. With 5 bases clipped from V and 5 bases from J, the junction kept 2 bases outside the gene matches. CDR1 is WNHNN, CDR2 SYGVQD, per germline (reference sequence). This CDR3 spans 15 amino acids. The V call is TRBV10-1, the J call TRBJ2-1; 14 nucleotides agree with TRBD2. Sequences were obtained from peripheral blood. The sequence was obtained from an older man with acute or convalescent COVID-19. CDR3 sequence: CASSRLAGGDNEQFF. The CDR3 nucleotides read TGCGCCAGCAGTCGACTAGCGGGAGGGGACAATGAGCAGTTCTTC.